A selection of T cell receptor beta chains follows, all from one sample in a study of T cells after yellow fever vaccination. Each CDR3 protein is one row after TCRdb ran MiXCR on the 5' RACE reads. The sample carries about 250,000 distinct CDR3 sequences, more than 3.5% recorded once. Sequenced material: PBMCs, taken 15 days after the yellow fever booster vaccination. These receptors all stem from a man between 18 and 35 years old who received the YFV17D yellow fever vaccine. Each CDR3 is given with its conserved first and last residue. Fields, in order: CDR3 DNA, CDR3 protein, J gene, D gene, V gene, clone size. The D gene is left open where the match is weak. Each size is how often the clone was seen (once, few, many) or a class if it is expanded.

cdr3_nt: TGTGCCAGCAGTCTACAGGGGGACTATGGCTACACCTTC
cdr3_aa: CASSLQGDYGYTF
j_call: TRBJ1-2
d_call: TRBD1
v_call: TRBV6-6
clone_size: many

cdr3_nt: TGTGCCAGCAGCTTAGTCCCTGGCCATGAGCAGTTCTTC
cdr3_aa: CASSLVPGHEQFF
j_call: TRBJ2-1
d_call: NA
v_call: TRBV11-2
clone_size: few

cdr3_nt: TGCAGTGCTAGGGGCAATATGAACACTGAAGCTTTCTTT
cdr3_aa: CSARGNMNTEAFF
j_call: TRBJ1-1
d_call: NA
v_call: TRBV20-1
clone_size: many

cdr3_nt: TGTGCCAGCGCTTCGGGGGGGGCGGCGTACAATGAGCAGTTCTTC
cdr3_aa: CASASGGAAYNEQFF
j_call: TRBJ2-1
d_call: TRBD2
v_call: TRBV7-2
clone_size: many

cdr3_nt: TGTGCCAGCTCACCCGACAGGGTAGCGGGGGATGAGCAGTTCTTC
cdr3_aa: CASSPDRVAGDEQFF
j_call: TRBJ2-1
d_call: TRBD2
v_call: TRBV18
clone_size: many

cdr3_nt: TGCGCCAGCAGCCAAGGAAACACCATATATTTT
cdr3_aa: CASSQGNTIYF
j_call: TRBJ1-3
d_call: NA
v_call: TRBV4-1
clone_size: many

cdr3_nt: TGCGCCAGCAGCTCCCTCCCTCCGGGACGCAGCCAAGAGACCCAGTACTTC
cdr3_aa: CASSSLPPGRSQETQYF
j_call: TRBJ2-5
d_call: NA
v_call: TRBV5-1
clone_size: many

cdr3_nt: TGTGCCAGCAGTGAATACGGGGGACCTAATGAAAAACTGTTTTTT
cdr3_aa: CASSEYGGPNEKLFF
j_call: TRBJ1-4
d_call: NA
v_call: TRBV25-1
clone_size: few

cdr3_nt: TGTGCCATCAGTGAGTCGCTGATCCAAAATGAAAAACTGTTTTTT
cdr3_aa: CAISESLIQNEKLFF
j_call: TRBJ1-4
d_call: NA
v_call: TRBV10-3
clone_size: many

cdr3_nt: TGTGCCAGCAGCCGACTAGCGGGCCGCTCCTACAATGAGCAGTTCTTC
cdr3_aa: CASSRLAGRSYNEQFF
j_call: TRBJ2-1
d_call: TRBD2
v_call: TRBV3-1
clone_size: many

cdr3_nt: TGTGCCAGCAGCCCCTCGCGGGGGAGCTCCTACAATGAGCAGTTCTTC
cdr3_aa: CASSPSRGSSYNEQFF
j_call: TRBJ2-1
d_call: TRBD2
v_call: TRBV7-9
clone_size: many

cdr3_nt: TGTGCCAGCAGCGTAGGGGAGGGAGGTGGAAACACCATATATTTT
cdr3_aa: CASSVGEGGGNTIYF
j_call: TRBJ1-3
d_call: NA
v_call: TRBV9
clone_size: many

cdr3_nt: TGTGCCAGCAGGCAGACAGTTAGGAGCTCCTACAATGAGCAGTTCTTC
cdr3_aa: CASRQTVRSSYNEQFF
j_call: TRBJ2-1
d_call: NA
v_call: TRBV11-2
clone_size: many

cdr3_nt: TGTGCCAGCAGCGAGGGTGGACTAGCGGGGGGTAGCACAGATACGCAGTATTTT
cdr3_aa: CASSEGGLAGGSTDTQYF
j_call: TRBJ2-3
d_call: TRBD2
v_call: TRBV7-2
clone_size: many

cdr3_nt: TGTGCCAGCAGCAGGGGGTTGGGGACTAGCGGGGGAAATGAGCAGTTCTTC
cdr3_aa: CASSRGLGTSGGNEQFF
j_call: TRBJ2-1
d_call: TRBD2
v_call: TRBV5-5
clone_size: many

cdr3_nt: TGTGCCAGCAGCTACAATAGGGCAGGGGGCGGCTACACCTTC
cdr3_aa: CASSYNRAGGGYTF
j_call: TRBJ1-2
d_call: TRBD1
v_call: TRBV12-3/TRBV12-4
clone_size: many

cdr3_nt: TGTGCCAGCATCCGGGTGAGCTCCTACAATGAGCAGTTCTTC
cdr3_aa: CASIRVSSYNEQFF
j_call: TRBJ2-1
d_call: NA
v_call: TRBV7-9
clone_size: few

cdr3_nt: TGTGCCAGCAGCTTCCCACAAGATACGCAGTATTTT
cdr3_aa: CASSFPQDTQYF
j_call: TRBJ2-3
d_call: NA
v_call: TRBV5-6
clone_size: many

cdr3_nt: TGTGCCAGCAGCACCACCTTCGGGCAGAATTTTCCGGTCGGGGAGCTGTTTTTT
cdr3_aa: CASSTTFGQNFPVGELFF
j_call: TRBJ2-2
d_call: NA
v_call: TRBV6-5
clone_size: many

cdr3_nt: TGCGCCAGCAGCTGGACAGGATACCAAGAGACCCAGTACTTC
cdr3_aa: CASSWTGYQETQYF
j_call: TRBJ2-5
d_call: TRBD1
v_call: TRBV5-1
clone_size: many

cdr3_nt: TGCAGTGCTAGAGTCCCAGGCTTACCAAAGCGCGAGCAGTACTTC
cdr3_aa: CSARVPGLPKREQYF
j_call: TRBJ2-7
d_call: NA
v_call: TRBV20-1
clone_size: many

cdr3_nt: TGTGCCAGCAGTTTAAGTCAGTTGAACACTGAAGCTTTCTTT
cdr3_aa: CASSLSQLNTEAFF
j_call: TRBJ1-1
d_call: NA
v_call: TRBV12-3/TRBV12-4
clone_size: many

cdr3_nt: TGTGCCAGCAGCGCCCCCGCAGGGACTAGCGGGGGAACAGATACGCAGTATTTT
cdr3_aa: CASSAPAGTSGGTDTQYF
j_call: TRBJ2-3
d_call: TRBD2
v_call: TRBV9
clone_size: few

cdr3_nt: TGTGCCAGCAGCTCCCTTGGGCGACCAGGCAGGGGCACCGGGGAGCTGTTTTTT
cdr3_aa: CASSSLGRPGRGTGELFF
j_call: TRBJ2-2
d_call: NA
v_call: TRBV21-1
clone_size: many

cdr3_nt: TGTGCCACCACTTGGGGCTTCTATAGCAATCAGCCCCAGCATTTT
cdr3_aa: CATTWGFYSNQPQHF
j_call: TRBJ1-5
d_call: NA
v_call: TRBV19
clone_size: many

cdr3_nt: TGTGCCAGCAGCCACATACGGGGGGGTAACACAGATACGCAGTATTTT
cdr3_aa: CASSHIRGGNTDTQYF
j_call: TRBJ2-3
d_call: TRBD2
v_call: TRBV11-2
clone_size: many